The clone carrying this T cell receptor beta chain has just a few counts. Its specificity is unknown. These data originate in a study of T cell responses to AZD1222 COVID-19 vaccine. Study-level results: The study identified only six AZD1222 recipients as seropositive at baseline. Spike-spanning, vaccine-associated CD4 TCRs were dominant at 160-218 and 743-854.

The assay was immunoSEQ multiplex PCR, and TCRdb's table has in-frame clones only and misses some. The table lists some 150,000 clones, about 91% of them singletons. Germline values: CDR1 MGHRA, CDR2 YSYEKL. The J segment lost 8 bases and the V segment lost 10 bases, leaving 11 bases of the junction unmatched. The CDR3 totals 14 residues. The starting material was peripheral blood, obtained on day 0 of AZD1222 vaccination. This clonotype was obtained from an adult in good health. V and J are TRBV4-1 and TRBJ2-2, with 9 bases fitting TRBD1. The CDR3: CATRDRETLGELFF. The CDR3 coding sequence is TGCGCCACGCGGGACAGGGAGACCCTAGGGGAGCTGTTTTTT.